This TCR beta chain was recovered during a study of blood T cell repertoires in COVID-19. The wider study: Material from acute and convalescent COVID-19 was sourced from the United States, Italy and Spain. T cells, B-cell-depleted T cells, or PBMCs provided the cDNA or gDNA that served as material.

V shed 5 bases, J shed 2 bases, and the junction held 15 bases outside the gene matches. Per germline, CDR1 MNHEY and CDR2 SMNVEV (reference sequence). This CDR3 has 18 amino acids. Study processing details: The assay estimated nucleated cells by amplifying reference gene primers. Data came from immunoSEQ multiplex PCR; TCRdb stores just in-frame clones and leaves some out. V, J and clone size are taken as reported in that table, and D and trimming were inferred from the DNA itself. The sample has tens of thousands of clones; less than 90% are singletons. This chain links TRBV27 with TRBJ1-2, with TRBD1 identical over 9 bases. The TCR sequence derives from a man aged 45-60 years with acute or convalescent COVID-19. The sample consisted of peripheral blood. DNA of the CDR3: TGTGCCAGCAGTGGCTCGGAAGGGACAGGGCGAGAAAACTATGGCTACACCTTC. It codes for CASSGSEGTGRENYGYTF.